This record covers a single TCR beta chain. Trimming cost V 2 bases and J 0 bases, with 7 bases left between them. CDR1 SQVTM and CDR2 ANQGSEA come from the germline V gene. There are 13 residues in the CDR3. The data were taken from a study of cytomegalovirus exposure and HLA in healthy donors. 60 Vbeta and 13 Jbeta primers were used in PCR. The method was immunoSEQ multiplex PCR; TCRdb's version includes in-frame clones alone and lacks a portion of them. The table shows around 140,000 clones, with approximately 87% occurring only once. V gene TRBV29-1 combines with J gene TRBJ1-2, with D hard to call. The TCR comes from a man aged 35-49 years in good health and CMV-seronegative. The material sequenced was PBMCs. CDR3 DNA sequence: TGCAGCGTTGAACAGGTAGCTAACTATGGCTACACCTTC. Its protein is CSVEQVANYGYTF.